This paragraph reports one T cell receptor beta chain. This clonotype was observed many times. It has no known antigen specificity. Qualities for individual bases were not recorded, and no much larger clone is one base off. This entry belongs to a study of neurological immune-mediated disorders (dated by TCRdb to between 2018 and 2020). Concerning the study at large: Peripheral blood TCR-beta repertoires from patients with HTLV-I-associated myelopathy (HAM/TSP), patients with multiple sclerosis, and healthy controls were compared in the study using UMI-based sequencing. Alongside PBMC samples, the set of approximately 100 TCR-beta libraries contained longitudinal samples, technical triplicates, and paired CD4+ and CD8+ T-cell subsets that had been sorted. The cohort was made up of approximately 71 subjects, consisting of about 15 HAM/TSP patients, about 34 multiple sclerosis patients and around 20 healthy controls.

V loses 5 bases of germline sequence and J loses 11 bases, and the interval between the two ends is 15 bases. From the cysteine through the phenylalanine, the CDR3 covers 12 amino acids. Only the CDR3 portion is preserved as DNA: 36 bases, with reading frame beginning at the first base. CDR1 and CDR2 (SGHTA, FQGTGA) derive from the germline V gene. Blood bank volunteers in Maryland, USA served as the healthy controls. Unsorted PBMC libraries were generated from 2 million PBMCs stored in RNAlater at -80 °C until RNA extraction. Peripheral blood underwent Ficoll-Hypaque density gradient centrifugation to isolate PBMCs, which were then cryopreserved in liquid nitrogen. Here is what the overall study found, with its caveats: TCR clonal expansion was highest in HAM/TSP patients and lowest in MS patients, with MS patients falling below even healthy controls. No identical CDR3 amino acid sequences were shared among expanded clones across subjects, suggesting private TCR-beta repertoires in all groups.

cDNA synthesis used template-switch 5'RACE with a primer carrying a 10-nucleotide random unique molecular identifier tagging each TCR transcript. Every sequencing run yielded over 200 million TCR-beta sequences covering 15-18 subjects. The RNeasy kit was used to extract total RNA. The KAPA Real-time Library Amplification kit was used to amplify TCR-beta VDJ regions with primers targeting the TCR constant region and the 5'RACE anchor. A first PCR added sample indexes and Illumina adaptors, and a second PCR then raised library yield. After Ampure bead purification, the roughly 650 bp TCR product was size-selected on a 2% E-gel SizeSelection system. Library quality was checked on a Bioanalyzer, concentration was measured with Qubit, and libraries were quantified with the Kapa Library Quantification kit before pooling. Paired-end 2 x 150 bp sequencing of the libraries was performed on an Illumina HiSeq 2500. To increase sequence diversity, 25-30% phiX was spiked into each library pool. The paper's processing steps were these. The quality-filtered reads were processed with the UMI-based MiGEC pipeline, whose error correction step removed more than 75% of the raw TCR sequences. VDJ genes were aligned to IMGT germline references, and clonotypes were defined by unique CDR3 amino acid sequence plus V-J genes. Clonal expansion, Shannon diversity and CDR3 relatedness were evaluated with VDJtools (CalcPairwiseDistances, ClusterSamples), while phylogenetic trees were built in CLCbio workbench. A clone was classed as expanded if it had 8 or more unique UMIs, a cutoff based on coefficient-of-variation modelling across technical triplicates. TCRdb reprocessed the public reads (quality trimming at Q25 with fastp, clone calling with MiXCR) and kept in-frame beta chains. Merged by CDR3 protein, the rows form single entries marked with the most common genes and DNA. TCRdb assigned the V and J calls; the authors' analysis was not used. Present in this sample are roughly 80,000 distinct CDR3 sequences, 17% of which were seen just once. 15% of the sample lies in the top ten.

The sequence came from a woman between 35 and 50 years old in good health. The chain was built from TRBV7-3 and TRBJ1-1; a tentative D call is TRBD1 (6 bases match). Sequenced sample: PBMCs. The encoded CDR3 is CASSLWGGPAFF. The bases are TGTGCCAGCAGCCTTTGGGGGGGCCCGGCTTTCTTT.